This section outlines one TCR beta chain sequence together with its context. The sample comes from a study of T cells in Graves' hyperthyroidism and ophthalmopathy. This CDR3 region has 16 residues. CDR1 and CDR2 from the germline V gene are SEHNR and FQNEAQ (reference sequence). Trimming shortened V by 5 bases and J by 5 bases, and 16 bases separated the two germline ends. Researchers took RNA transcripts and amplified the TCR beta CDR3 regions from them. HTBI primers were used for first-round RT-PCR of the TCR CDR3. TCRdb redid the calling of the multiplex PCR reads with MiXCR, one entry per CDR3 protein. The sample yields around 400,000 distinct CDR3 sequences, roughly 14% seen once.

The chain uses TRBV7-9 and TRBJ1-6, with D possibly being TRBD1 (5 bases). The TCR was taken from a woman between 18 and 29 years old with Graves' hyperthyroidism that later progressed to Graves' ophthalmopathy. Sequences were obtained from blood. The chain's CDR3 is CASSEPRGVNNSPLHF. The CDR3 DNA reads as TGTGCCAGCAGCGAACCCCGGGGGGTGAATAATTCACCCCTCCACTTT.